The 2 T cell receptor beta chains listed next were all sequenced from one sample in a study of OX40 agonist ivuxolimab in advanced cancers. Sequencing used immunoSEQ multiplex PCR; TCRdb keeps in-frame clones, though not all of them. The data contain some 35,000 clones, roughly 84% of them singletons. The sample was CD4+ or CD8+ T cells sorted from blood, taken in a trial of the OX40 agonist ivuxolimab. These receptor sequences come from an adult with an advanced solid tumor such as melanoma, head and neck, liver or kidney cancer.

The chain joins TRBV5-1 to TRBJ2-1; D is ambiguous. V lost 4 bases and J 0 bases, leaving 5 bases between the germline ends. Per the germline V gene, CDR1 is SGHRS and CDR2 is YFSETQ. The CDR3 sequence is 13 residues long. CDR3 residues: CASSTSSYNEQFF. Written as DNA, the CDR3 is TGCGCCAGCAGCACGAGCTCCTACAATGAGCAGTTCTTC.

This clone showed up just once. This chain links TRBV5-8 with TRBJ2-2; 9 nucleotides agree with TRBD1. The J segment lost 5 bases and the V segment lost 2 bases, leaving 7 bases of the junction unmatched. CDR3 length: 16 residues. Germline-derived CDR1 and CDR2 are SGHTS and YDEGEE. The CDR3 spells CASSLGDRALTGELFF. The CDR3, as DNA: TGTGCCAGCAGCTTAGGGGACAGGGCGTTAACCGGGGAGCTGTTTTTT.